This T cell receptor beta chain was identified during a study of shared clonotypes between healthy human individuals. Concerning this clone itself: At one end, the junction sequence differs from germline, possibly due to a read error.

Data came from immunoSEQ multiplex PCR; TCRdb stores just in-frame clones and leaves some out. The sample records some 360,000 clones, about 70% being singletons. This CDR3 has 15 amino acids. Per the germline V gene, CDR1 is WNHNN and CDR2 is SYGVQD (reference sequence). The source is a young man in good health. Sequencing was carried out using memory CD4+ T cells sorted from blood. The subset: CD45RA-negative fraction. The V call is TRBV10-1, the J call TRBJ2-1; TRBD1 aligns across 7 bases. The CDR3 region is CASSEYRGSYNEQFF. The CDR3, as DNA: TGCGCCAGCAGCGAGTACAGGGGCTCCTACAATGAGCAGTTCTTC.